Presented here are 14 T cell receptor beta chains from one specimen sequenced in a study of pediatric ulcerative colitis. TCRdb's copy holds only in-frame clones and misses some; the assay was immunoSEQ multiplex PCR. The sample lists under 50,000 clones, 78% occurring once. The rectum was sampled with one to two pinch biopsies at colonoscopy. Sequenced material: gut tissue. The receptors shown here come from a girl aged 5-17 years with moderate ulcerative colitis.

The chain is built from TRBV7-9 and TRBJ2-1; 10 bases agree with TRBD2. CDR3 size: 17 residues. V lost 4 bases, J lost 8 bases, and 14 bases stayed unmatched. The V gene's germline CDR1 is SEHNR and CDR2 FQNEAQ (reference sequence). The CDR3 DNA reads TGTGCCAGCAGCTCCCCCGTCGGTCTAGCGGGAGTTGATGAGCAGTTCTTC. This gives the protein CASSSPVGLAGVDEQFF.

The CDR3 reads CASSHMRATNEKLFF. The DNA of the CDR3 is TGTGCCAGCAGCCACATGAGGGCAACTAATGAAAAACTGTTTTTT. This chain connects TRBV11-2 to TRBJ1-4; D remains ambiguous. Deletions cut 5 bases from V and 0 bases from J, with 10 bases between. Germline CDR1 SGHAT, CDR2 FQNNGV. There are 15 residues in the CDR3.

This clone is labeled medium-sized. The chain links TRBV4-2 to TRBJ1-2, with D perhaps TRBD1 (6 bases). CDR1 is LGHNA, CDR2 YNFKEQ, per germline. Between the trimmed V and J ends, which lost 0 bases and 9 bases, there was a span of 32 bases. This CDR3 spans 20 amino acids. The CDR3 here is CASSQDALYLRGITPASYTF. The CDR3 nucleotides read TGTGCCAGCAGCCAAGATGCGCTATACCTAAGGGGGATCACTCCGGCGAGCTACACCTTC.

The V and J genes are TRBV5-4 and TRBJ2-1; tentative D call: TRBD2 (5 bases). The germline CDR1 and CDR2 sequences are SGHNT and YYREEE (reference sequence). The germline V and J ends were trimmed by 4 bases and 3 bases, with 14 bases remaining between them. This CDR3 contains 15 residues. CDR3 nucleotide sequence: TGTGCCAGCAGCCCCGAGGGATCAGTCTACAATGAGCAGTTCTTC. Its translation: CASSPEGSVYNEQFF. The full variable domain, with the rest looked up from reference TRBV5-4 and TRBJ2-1, is ETGVTQSPTHLIKTRGQQVTLRCSSQSGHNTVSWYQQALGQGPQFIFQYYREEENGRGNFPPRFSGLQFPNYSSELNVNALELDDSALYLCASSPEGSVYNEQFFGPGTRLTVL.

The V gene is TRBV4-2, the J gene TRBJ1-6; no clear D. There are 16 residues in the CDR3. V was trimmed by 4 bases and J by 3 bases, leaving 13 bases between them. Germline V CDR1 and CDR2: LGHNA, YNFKEQ. DNA of the CDR3: TGTGCCAGCAGCCCTGAATGGACGGACTATAATTCACCCCTCCACTTT. It translates to CASSPEWTDYNSPLHF.

The genes are TRBV30 and TRBJ1-2; a possible D gene is TRBD1 (5 bases). The CDR3 runs to 13 residues. The V end lost 1 base, the J end lost 4 bases, and 10 bases lay between the germline ends. Germline V gives CDR1 GTSNPN, CDR2 SVGIG (reference sequence). This CDR3 is CAWSALGVYGYTF. DNA for the CDR3: TGTGCCTGGAGTGCTCTGGGGGTCTATGGCTACACCTTC.

This clone was observed a single time. The CDR3 DNA follows: TGTGCCAGCAGTGATGGCGTGGGAGGGTTAGATACGCAGTATTTT. This gives the protein CASSDGVGGLDTQYF. V usage is TRBV6-4 and J usage is TRBJ2-3; TRBD2 matches at 7 bases. J gave up 5 bases and V 3 bases, and 8 bases lay outside the gene matches. Germline V CDR1 and CDR2: MRHNA, SNTAGT. This CDR3 has 15 residues.

This chain connects TRBV23-1 to TRBJ1-5; 8 nucleotides match TRBD1. TRBV23-1 is an open reading frame, and its role is uncertain. V dropped 0 bases and J dropped 4; count of bases not matched to a gene: 17. This CDR3 spans 20 amino acids. The CDR3 DNA follows: TGCGCCAGCAGTCAATCGGAATACGTGACGACAGGGGCGGTTAATCAGCCCCAGCATTTT. It is translated as CASSQSEYVTTGAVNQPQHF.

This chain uses TRBV18 with TRBJ1-2; D is unclear. This CDR3 region has 14 residues. Between the trimmed V and J ends, which lost 2 bases and 2 bases, there was a span of 9 bases. CDR1 KGHSH and CDR2 LQKENI come from the germline V gene. CDR3 nucleotide sequence: TGTGCCAGCTCACCATGGCCAACAAACTATGGCTACACCTTC. Protein: CASSPWPTNYGYTF.

The chain links TRBV19 to TRBJ1-2, with no clear D. The CDR3 is made up of 14 amino acids. CDR1 LNHDA and CDR2 SQIVND come from the germline V gene (reference sequence). The V gene lost 5 bases and the J gene lost 7 bases, with 17 bases spanning the gap. This CDR3 is CASSPSRPSLGYTF. The CDR3 DNA reads as TGTGCCAGTAGTCCTTCGCGACCCTCACTTGGCTACACCTTC.

Notes on this clone: Other DNA sequences in the same sample also yield this CDR3. The gene calls are TRBV13 and TRBJ1-2, with no clear D. The CDR3 runs 12 residues. Trimming shortened V by 3 bases and J by 2 bases, and 4 bases separated the two germline ends. Germline V gene lookup returns CDR1 PRHDT and CDR2 FYEKMQ (reference sequence). The DNA for the CDR3 is TGTGCCAGCAGCTTGGGAAACTATGGCTACACCTTC. Its translation is CASSLGNYGYTF.

Here the CDR3 reads CASSLYVSGRVTDTQYF. The CDR3 DNA follows: TGTGCCAGCAGCTTATATGTTAGCGGGAGGGTAACAGATACGCAGTATTTT. This chain joins TRBV7-9 and TRBJ2-3; 11 nucleotides line up with TRBD2. The germline gives CDR1 SEHNR, CDR2 FQNEAQ (reference sequence). The CDR3 runs to 17 residues. Trimming cost V 2 bases and J 3 bases; bases outside gene matches: 7.

The rearrangement links TRBV6-5 to TRBJ1-2; 7 bases match TRBD1. CDR1 MNHEY and CDR2 SVGAGI come from the germline V gene. Germline trimming cut 8 bases from V and 4 bases from J; bases unmatched to any gene: 1. This CDR3 has 11 amino acids. The CDR3, as DNA: TGTGCCAGCGGACAGGTCTATGGCTACACCTTC. Translated, it gives CASGQVYGYTF.

Judged by abundance, this clone is medium-sized (0.01 to 0.1%). The gene calls are TRBV11-3 and TRBJ1-4; D remains unclear. The germline CDR1 and CDR2 sequences are SGHNT and YENEEA. V was shortened by 5 bases and J by 8 bases, with 15 bases between the two germline ends. The CDR3 loop spans 14 amino acids. The CDR3 reads CASSPPRRGEKLFF. The CDR3 DNA reads as TGTGCCAGCAGCCCTCCCCGGCGCGGGGAAAAACTGTTTTTT.